These 22 T cell receptor beta chains came from one sample sequenced in a study of CD8+ T cells in alopecia areata. TCR sequencing used cDNA made by reverse transcription of extracted RNA. Clones were sequenced by immunoSEQ multiplex PCR, and TCRdb holds only the in-frame ones, with some missing. The table records roughly 250,000 clones, around 67% of them present only once. The specimen comprised CD4+ T cells sorted from blood, sampled at week 0. Source of these receptors: a human donor with alopecia areata.

This sequence joins TRBV29-1 and TRBJ1-1; D might be TRBD1 (6 bases). The germline V gene has CDR1 SQVTM and CDR2 ANQGSEA. Trimming took 7 bases from V and 0 from J, leaving 15 bases between them. The CDR3 runs to 14 residues. CDR3 residues: CSAARGAVNTEAFF. The CDR3 DNA sequence: TGCAGCGCTGCCCGGGGGGCGGTGAACACTGAAGCTTTCTTT.

The CDR3 protein is CASSLRVSVSSYNEQFF. The CDR3 DNA sequence: TGTGCCAGCAGCCTGCGCGTGAGCGTGAGCTCCTACAATGAGCAGTTCTTC. The chain uses TRBV4-2 and TRBJ2-1; D unclear. CDR1 and CDR2 from the germline V gene are LGHNA and YNFKEQ. The CDR3 has 17 residues. Trimming removed 4 bases from V and 0 bases from J, with 16 bases in between.

The rearrangement joins TRBV5-6 to TRBJ1-4, with D perhaps matching TRBD1 (5 bases). V was cut by 4 bases and J by 1 base, with 11 bases left in between. The CDR3 totals 15 residues. The V gene's germline CDR1 is SGHDT and CDR2 YYEEEE. The CDR3: CASSIRQITNEKLFF. CDR3 sequence (DNA): TGTGCCAGCAGCATCCGACAGATAACTAATGAAAAACTGTTTTTT.

This sequence joins TRBV7-9 and TRBJ2-7, with TRBD1 matching over 7 bases. Trimming at V came to 4 bases and at J to 1 base, leaving 4 bases not matched to a gene. The CDR3 totals 14 residues. Germline-derived CDR1 and CDR2 are SEHNR and FQNEAQ (reference sequence). CDR3 sequence (DNA): TGTGCCAGCAGCTCGCAGGGACAGTCCTACGAGCAGTACTTC. This translates into CASSSQGQSYEQYF.

This clone was detected a few times. This chain links TRBV2 with TRBJ2-1, with D possibly matching TRBD2 (7 bases). Per the germline V gene, CDR1 is SNHLY and CDR2 is FYNNEI. Trimming removed 5 bases from V and 6 bases from J, with 17 bases in between. The CDR3 runs to 15 residues. DNA of the CDR3: TGTGCCAGCAGTCCCTGGGGGGGACAACCCAATGAGCAGTTCTTC. It codes for CASSPWGGQPNEQFF. The whole variable domain, filled in from reference TRBV2 and TRBJ2-1, reads EPEVTQTPSHQVTQMGQEVILRCVPISNHLYFYWYRQILGQKVEFLVSFYNNEISEKSEIFDDQFSVERPDGSNFTLKIRSTKLEDSAMYFCASSPWGGQPNEQFFGPGTRLTVL.

This clone was counted a single time. The gene calls are TRBV5-1 and TRBJ2-7; D possibly matches TRBD1 or TRBD2 (5 bases each). Trimming took 4 bases from V and 4 from J, leaving 12 bases between them. The V gene's germline CDR1 is SGHRS and CDR2 YFSETQ. The CDR3 has 13 amino acids. CDR3 nucleotides: TGCGCCAGCAGCAGGGACCCGCTATACGAGCAGTACTTC. Amino acids: CASSRDPLYEQYF.

The chain's CDR3 is CASLGRGGFYEQYF. The CDR3 nucleotides are TGTGCCAGCCTAGGCCGCGGGGGCTTCTACGAGCAGTACTTC. V is TRBV25-1 and J is TRBJ2-7, with D possibly matching TRBD2 (7 bases). CDR1 and CDR2 from the germline V gene are MGHDK and SYGVNS. This CDR3 is built from 14 residues. Between the trimmed V and J ends, which lost 8 bases and 3 bases, there was a span of 17 bases.

This clone has just a few counts. The chain is built from TRBV4-3 and TRBJ1-6; 8 bases agree with TRBD1. V dropped 1 base and J dropped 9; count of bases not matched to a gene: 5. Germline CDR1 reads LGHNA; CDR2 reads YSLEER. This CDR3 is 15 amino acids long. The DNA of the CDR3 is TGCGCCAGCAGCCAAGCGAACAGGGGGGGTTCACCCCTCCACTTT. This translates into CASSQANRGGSPLHF.

The V call is TRBV29-1, the J call TRBJ1-5, with D possibly being TRBD1 (5 bases). Trimming took 6 bases from V and 6 from J, leaving 15 bases between them. The germline CDR1 and CDR2 sequences are SQVTM and ANQGSEA. This CDR3 spans 13 amino acids. CDR3 sequence reads: CSVGVEGLQPQHF. The CDR3 coding sequence is TGCAGCGTGGGGGTGGAGGGACTTCAGCCCCAGCATTTT.

The rearrangement joins TRBV11-2 to TRBJ2-7, with 8 bases aligning to TRBD1. The V gene's germline CDR1 is SGHAT and CDR2 FQNNGV. The CDR3 loop spans 16 amino acids. The V segment lost 2 bases and the J segment 2 bases; nucleotides outside the gene matches: 8. CDR3 region: CASSLQAGRGPYEQYF. DNA of the CDR3: TGTGCCAGCAGCTTACAGGCAGGCAGGGGGCCCTACGAGCAGTACTTC.

This clone was counted between two and nine times. The chain joins TRBV2 to TRBJ2-2, with D tentatively TRBD1 (6 bases). CDR3 size: 16 residues. In germline, CDR1 is SNHLY, CDR2 FYNNEI. V was clipped by 7 bases and J by 0 bases, with 15 bases between them. This CDR3 is CASTRERTANTGELFF. As DNA, the CDR3 is TGTGCCAGCACTAGGGAGCGGACAGCGAACACCGGGGAGCTGTTTTTT.

Regarding this clone: A junction boundary mismatches the germline segment, possibly from a read error. CDR3 in DNA: TGTGCCTGGAGTGTATCCGGGGCTACGACAGGTTGGTTT. Protein: CAWSVSGATTGWF. The chain joins TRBV30 to TRBJ2-3, with D perhaps TRBD1 (6 bases). The CDR3 sequence is 13 residues long. Per germline, CDR1 GTSNPN and CDR2 SVGIG (reference sequence). Based on the CDR3 plus reference TRBV30 and TRBJ2-3, the full variable domain is SQTIHQWPATLVQPVGSPLSLECTVEGTSNPNLYWYRQAAGRGLQLLFYSVGIGQISSEVPQNLSASRPQDRQFILSSKKLLLSDSGFYLCAWSVSGATTGWFGPGTRLTVL.

This clone has more than one count but fewer than ten. The rearrangement links TRBV9 to TRBJ2-1; 11 bases align to TRBD2. The V gene end was trimmed by 4 bases and the J gene end by 6 bases; junction bases not matched to a gene: 9. The germline CDR1 and CDR2 sequences are SGDLS and YYNGEE. This CDR3 contains 16 residues. CDR3 coding DNA: TGTGCCAGCAGCCCCCGAGGGGGGACTAGCGGCAATGAGCAGTTCTTC. It codes for CASSPRGGTSGNEQFF. Based on the CDR3 plus reference TRBV9 and TRBJ2-1, the full variable domain is DSGVTQTPKHLITATGQRVTLRCSPRSGDLSVYWYQQSLDQGLQFLIQYYNGEERAKGNILERFSAQQFPDLHSELNLSSLELGDSALYFCASSPRGGTSGNEQFFGPGTRLTVL.

V usage is TRBV29-1 and J usage is TRBJ2-5; 7 bases fit TRBD2. Per germline, CDR1 SQVTM and CDR2 ANQGSEA. The CDR3 has 11 amino acids. The CDR3 DNA reads TGCAGTGGGGGGGACCAAGAGACCCAGTACTTC. Translated, it gives CSGGDQETQYF.

This sequence joins TRBV29-1 and TRBJ1-4; D gene uncertain. The CDR3 consists of 13 residues. Trimming took off 4 bases at V and 6 bases at J, with 12 bases between the two ends. Per germline, CDR1 SQVTM and CDR2 ANQGSEA. Here the CDR3 reads CSVAGRFDEKLFF. Written as DNA, the CDR3 is TGCAGCGTTGCAGGTCGGTTCGATGAAAAACTGTTTTTT. The complete variable domain, with remaining parts taken from reference TRBV29-1 and TRBJ1-4, reads SAVISQKPSRDICQRGTSLTIQCQVDSQVTMMFWYRQQPGQSLTLIATANQGSEATYESGFVIDKFPISRPNLTFSTLTVSNMSPEDSSIYLCSVAGRFDEKLFFGSGTQLSVL.

The V call is TRBV5-1, the J call TRBJ2-5; D ambiguous. Germline lookup yields CDR1 SGHRS and CDR2 YFSETQ. Trimming removed 4 bases from V and 3 bases from J, with 16 bases in between. The CDR3 contains 15 residues. The CDR3 nucleotides are TGCGCCAGCAGCCCGGCCCTCCGATTAGAAGAGACCCAGTACTTC. This sequence encodes CASSPALRLEETQYF.

The genes are TRBV18 and TRBJ2-7; tentative D call: TRBD1 (6 bases). In germline, CDR1 is KGHSH, CDR2 LQKENI. The CDR3 runs 13 residues. V lost 4 bases and J lost 1, with 8 bases in between. The CDR3 is CASSLGQSYEQYF. CDR3 nucleotides: TGTGCCAGCTCACTCGGACAGTCCTACGAGCAGTACTTC. The full variable domain, rest sourced from reference TRBV18 and TRBJ2-7, is NAGVMQNPRHLVRRRGQEARLRCSPMKGHSHVYWYRQLPEEGLKFMVYLQKENIIDESGMPKERFSAEFPKEGPSILRIQQVVRGDSAAYFCASSLGQSYEQYFGPGTRLTVT.

V is TRBV29-1 and J is TRBJ2-1; 8 bases line up with TRBD2. The CDR3 loop spans 17 amino acids. J was trimmed by 2 bases and V by 4 bases; bases with no gene match: 13. Germline lookup yields CDR1 SQVTM and CDR2 ANQGSEA. The CDR3 here is CSVGPAFGGAPYNEQFF. CDR3 DNA: TGCAGCGTTGGCCCGGCGTTCGGGGGGGCACCCTACAATGAGCAGTTCTTC.

This chain uses TRBV4-2 with TRBJ2-1, with D tentatively TRBD2 (6 bases). Germline assignment: CDR1 LGHNA and CDR2 YNFKEQ. The CDR3 length is 17 residues. The ends were cut back, 0 bases at V and 4 bases at J, with 16 bases in the middle. The CDR3 here is CASSQDLGGPHYNEQFF. DNA of the CDR3: TGTGCCAGCAGCCAAGATCTGGGAGGACCGCATTACAATGAGCAGTTCTTC.

The chain employs TRBV2 and TRBJ1-2; 10 bases are shared with TRBD1. V was clipped by 0 bases and J by 5 bases; unmatched bases: 6. CDR1 SNHLY and CDR2 FYNNEI come from the germline V gene. The CDR3 is 16 amino acids. The CDR3 DNA sequence: TGTGCCAGCAGTGAAGCGGGCCGGGACAGGGGTTATGGCTACACCTTC. Translating it yields CASSEAGRDRGYGYTF.

This sequence joins TRBV2 and TRBJ2-7, with D possibly matching TRBD1 (5 bases). The V gene's germline CDR1 is SNHLY and CDR2 FYNNEI. The CDR3 is 13 amino acids. Trimming removed 8 bases from V and 6 bases from J, with 17 bases in between. CDR3 protein: CASEPQGRSEQYF. As DNA, the CDR3 is TGTGCCAGCGAACCCCAGGGCCGATCCGAGCAGTACTTC.

The chain carries TRBV5-4 and TRBJ2-1; D uncertain. This CDR3 contains 14 residues. Trimming left V 5 bases short and J 2 bases short, with 11 bases between. The germline V gene has CDR1 SGHNT and CDR2 YYREEE (reference sequence). For the CDR3, the DNA is TGTGCCAGCAGTGGGTTAGCAGCCTACAATGAGCAGTTCTTC. This translates into CASSGLAAYNEQFF.